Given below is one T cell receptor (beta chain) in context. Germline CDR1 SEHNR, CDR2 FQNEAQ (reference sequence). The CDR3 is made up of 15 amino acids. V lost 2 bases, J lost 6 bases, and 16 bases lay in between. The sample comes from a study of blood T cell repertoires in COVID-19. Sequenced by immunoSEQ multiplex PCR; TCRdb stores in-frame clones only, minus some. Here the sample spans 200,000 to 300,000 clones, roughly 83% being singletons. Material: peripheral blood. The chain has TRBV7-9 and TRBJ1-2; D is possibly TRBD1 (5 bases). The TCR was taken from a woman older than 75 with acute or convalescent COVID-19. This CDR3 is CASSLYSSGEDGYTF. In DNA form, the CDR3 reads TGTGCCAGCAGCTTATATTCATCGGGGGAGGATGGCTACACCTTC.